The table lists the clone carrying this T cell receptor (beta chain) with many counts. Its target is not known. This entry is derived from a study of T cells after yellow fever vaccination. Points from the study as a whole: One caveat is that FACS-sorted repertoires could contain abundant clonotypes contaminating from the bulk population. Subsequent booster samples again held most clones from primary vaccination (approximately 95% CD4, just under 90% CD8).

Synthesis of TCR cDNA relied on 5'RACE template switching, which attached a universal primer site and UMIs. MiXCR, applied by TCRdb to the 5' RACE reads, yields one record per CDR3 protein. The repertoire holds tens of thousands of distinct CDR3 sequences, about 7% seen once, with about 39% in the top ten. This CDR3 contains 12 residues. CDR1 and CDR2 from the germline V gene are LGHNA and YNFKEQ. Trimming removed 4 bases from V and 1 base from J, with 2 bases in between. Sequenced here: CD8+ T cells sorted from PBMCs, sampled about 49 days after the first yellow fever vaccination. This TCR came from a young man who received the YFV17D yellow fever vaccine. This rearrangement joins TRBV4-2 to TRBJ2-1; D remains unclear. CDR3: CASSRSYNEQFF. Written as DNA, the CDR3 is TGTGCCAGCAGCCGTTCCTACAATGAGCAGTTCTTC.